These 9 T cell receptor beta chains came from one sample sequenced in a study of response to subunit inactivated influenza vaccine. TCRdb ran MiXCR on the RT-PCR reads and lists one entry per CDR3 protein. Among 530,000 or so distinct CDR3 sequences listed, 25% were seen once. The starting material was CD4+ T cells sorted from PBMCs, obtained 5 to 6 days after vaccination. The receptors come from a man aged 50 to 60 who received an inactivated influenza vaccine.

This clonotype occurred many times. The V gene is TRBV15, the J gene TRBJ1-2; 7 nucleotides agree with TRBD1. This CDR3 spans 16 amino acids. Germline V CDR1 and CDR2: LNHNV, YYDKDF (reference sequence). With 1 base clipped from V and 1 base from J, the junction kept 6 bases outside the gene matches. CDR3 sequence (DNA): TGTGCCACCAGCAGAGGGGGGACAGAACGTAACTATGGCTACACCTTC. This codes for CATSRGGTERNYGYTF. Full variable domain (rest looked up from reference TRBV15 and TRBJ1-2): DAMVIQNPRYQVTQFGKPVTLSCSQTLNHNVMYWYQQKSSQAPKLLFHYYDKDFNNEADTPDNFQSRRPNTSFCFLDIRSPGLGDTAMYLCATSRGGTERNYGYTFGSGTRLTVV.

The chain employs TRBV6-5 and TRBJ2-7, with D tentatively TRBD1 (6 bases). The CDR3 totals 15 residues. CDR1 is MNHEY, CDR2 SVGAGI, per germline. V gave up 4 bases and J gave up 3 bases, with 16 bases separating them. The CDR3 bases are TGTGCCAGCAGTTCCCCGACAGGTTTAGACTACGAGCAGTACTTC. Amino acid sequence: CASSSPTGLDYEQYF.

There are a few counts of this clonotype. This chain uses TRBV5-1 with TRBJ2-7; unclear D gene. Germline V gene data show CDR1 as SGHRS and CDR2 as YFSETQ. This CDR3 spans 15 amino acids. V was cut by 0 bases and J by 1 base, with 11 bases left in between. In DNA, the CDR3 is TGCGCCAGCAGCTTGGCTACGTCTGCTTCCTACGAGCAGTACTTC. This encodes CASSLATSASYEQYF.

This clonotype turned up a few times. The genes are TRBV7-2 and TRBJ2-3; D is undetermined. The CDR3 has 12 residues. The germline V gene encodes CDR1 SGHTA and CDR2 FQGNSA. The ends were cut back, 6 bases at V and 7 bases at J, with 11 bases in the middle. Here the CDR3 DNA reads TGTGCCAGCAGTTCCGAAGGCTATACGCAGTATTTT. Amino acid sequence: CASSSEGYTQYF.

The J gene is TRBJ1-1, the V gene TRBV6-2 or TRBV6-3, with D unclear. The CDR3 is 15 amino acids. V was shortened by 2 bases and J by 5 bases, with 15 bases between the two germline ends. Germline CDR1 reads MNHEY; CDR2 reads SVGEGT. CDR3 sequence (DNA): TGTGCCAGCAGTTACAGAGGCATAGCCCCAACTGAAGCTTTCTTT. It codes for CASSYRGIAPTEAFF.

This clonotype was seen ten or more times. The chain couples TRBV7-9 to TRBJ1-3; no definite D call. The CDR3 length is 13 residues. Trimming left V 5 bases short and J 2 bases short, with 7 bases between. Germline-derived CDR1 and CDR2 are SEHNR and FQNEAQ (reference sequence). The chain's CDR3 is CASSRDAGNTIYF. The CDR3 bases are TGTGCCAGCAGCCGAGATGCTGGAAACACCATATATTTT.

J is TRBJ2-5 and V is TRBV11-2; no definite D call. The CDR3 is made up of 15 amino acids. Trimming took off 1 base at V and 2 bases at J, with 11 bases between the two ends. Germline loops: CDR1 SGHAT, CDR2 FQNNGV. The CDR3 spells CASSLGSAQQETQYF. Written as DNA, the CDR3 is TGTGCCAGCAGCTTAGGATCCGCACAACAAGAGACCCAGTACTTC.

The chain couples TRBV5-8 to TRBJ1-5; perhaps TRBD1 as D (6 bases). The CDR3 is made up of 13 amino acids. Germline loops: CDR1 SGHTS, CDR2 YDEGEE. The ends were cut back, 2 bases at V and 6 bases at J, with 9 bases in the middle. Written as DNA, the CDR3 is TGTGCCAGCAGCTTTACAGGGTTTCAGCCCCAGCATTTT. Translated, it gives CASSFTGFQPQHF.

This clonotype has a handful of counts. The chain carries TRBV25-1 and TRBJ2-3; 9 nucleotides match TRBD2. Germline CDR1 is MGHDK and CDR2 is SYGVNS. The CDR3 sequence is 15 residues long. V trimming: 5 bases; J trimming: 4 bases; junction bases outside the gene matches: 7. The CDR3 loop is CASSFSGGGADTQYF. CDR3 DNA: TGTGCCAGCAGTTTTAGCGGGGGCGGGGCAGATACGCAGTATTTT.